The subject of this entry is one TCR beta chain. Its antigen is not known. cDNA serving as the sequencing template came from extracted, reverse transcribed RNA. Profiled with immunoSEQ multiplex PCR; TCRdb holds only in-frame clones, not every one. The profile shows fewer than 110,000 clones, 85% to 90% of them singletons. This sample was taken from a study of CD8+ T cells in alopecia areata. Indicated treatment: oral pan-JAK inhibitor, 5-10 mg twice daily. Researchers picked out CD4+ and CD8+ T cells from PBMCs by sorting. Regarding the study as a whole: One nonresponder makes the tie between baseline CD8+ expansion and response uncertain.

The sequences come from CD8+ T cells sorted from blood, collected around week 30, from a patient treated with tofacitinib. The receptor was derived from a human donor with alopecia areata.

CDR3 nucleotides: TGCAGCGCGGAAGGGGATAGCGATGAGCAGTTCTTC. The encoded protein is CSAEGDSDEQFF. J is TRBJ2-1 and V is TRBV29-1; the D gene could be TRBD1 or TRBD2 (5 bases each). The length of the CDR3 is 12 residues. Trimming left V 7 bases short and J 8 bases short, with 15 bases between. CDR1 is SQVTM, CDR2 ANQGSEA, per germline.